The clone carrying this T cell receptor (beta chain) was counted a single time. Its cognate antigen is unknown. RNA extraction was followed by reverse transcription into cDNA, which acted as the sequencing template. The data were produced by immunoSEQ multiplex PCR, yet TCRdb's version contains in-frame clones alone and is incomplete. The table shows 98,000 or so clones, with roughly 59% occurring only once. The data originate from a study of CD8+ T cells in alopecia areata. General study findings and limits: TCR sharing was clearer in mice than between patients, perhaps partly owing to patient HLA diversity. There were also resident alphabeta T cells of normal skin sequenced in scalp samples.

The germline V and J ends were trimmed by 4 bases and 4 bases, with 8 bases remaining between them. CDR1 is SGHDT and CDR2 is YYEEEE in the germline V gene. The CDR3 loop spans 12 amino acids. Sequences were obtained from CD8+ T cells sorted from blood. The clonotype comes from a human donor in good health. The J gene is TRBJ1-2, the V gene TRBV5-6, with D possibly being TRBD1 (5 bases). In nucleotides, the CDR3 is TGTGCCAGCAGCATCGACAGCTATGGCTACACCTTC. This encodes CASSIDSYGYTF.